Ten or more counts support the clone carrying this T cell receptor beta chain. What it binds is unknown. TCRdb re-called the reads through MiXCR, storing one row per CDR3 protein. Among around 100,000 distinct CDR3 sequences, roughly a tenth were seen once, and the ten largest hold roughly 29%. This sample is part of a study of T cell repertoires in cytomegalovirus infection. For the study at large: Based on public TCR beta signatures, there were indications of CMV infection and of a matching HLA type. Study results and caveats: Cumulative public TCR beta family frequency identified CMV carriers with the relevant HLA. The ex vivo response was dominated by HLA-C-restricted CMV-specific TCR beta clonotypes.

V was clipped by 5 bases and J by 1 base; unmatched bases: 14. The CDR3 is made up of 20 amino acids. The V gene's germline CDR1 is LGHNA and CDR2 YSLEER. This receptor was taken from a human donor in good health (CMV status not recorded). Some clones in this sample may be carry-over from other donors' samples. Sequenced material: PBMCs, sequenced either directly or after in vitro stimulation (not recorded which). The V call is TRBV4-3, the J call TRBJ2-1, with 13 positions matching TRBD2. CDR3 sequence (DNA): TGCGCCAGCAGCTTCCGACCGGGACTAGCGGGGCAGGAGTCCTACAATGAGCAGTTCTTC. This codes for CASSFRPGLAGQESYNEQFF.